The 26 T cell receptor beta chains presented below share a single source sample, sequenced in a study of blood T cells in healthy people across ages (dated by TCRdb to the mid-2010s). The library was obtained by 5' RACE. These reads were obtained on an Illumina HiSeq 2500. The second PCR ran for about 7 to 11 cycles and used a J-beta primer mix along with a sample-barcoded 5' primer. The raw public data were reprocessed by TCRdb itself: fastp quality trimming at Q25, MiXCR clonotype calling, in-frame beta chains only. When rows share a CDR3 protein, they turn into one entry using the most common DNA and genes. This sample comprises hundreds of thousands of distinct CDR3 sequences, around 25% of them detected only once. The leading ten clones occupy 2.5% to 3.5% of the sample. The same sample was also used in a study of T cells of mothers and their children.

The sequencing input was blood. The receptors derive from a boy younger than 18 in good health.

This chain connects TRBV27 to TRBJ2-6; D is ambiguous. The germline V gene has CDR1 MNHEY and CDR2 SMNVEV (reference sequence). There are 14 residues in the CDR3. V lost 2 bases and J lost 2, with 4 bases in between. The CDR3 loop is CASSLTPGANVLTF. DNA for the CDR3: TGTGCCAGCAGTTTAACTCCTGGGGCCAACGTCCTGACTTTC.

Written as DNA, the CDR3 is TGCGCCAGCAGCCAAGAGCCTTCGAACACTGAAGCTTTCTTT. Amino acids: CASSQEPSNTEAFF. The rearrangement joins TRBV4-1 to TRBJ1-1; D is undetermined. Germline assignment: CDR1 MGHRA and CDR2 YSYEKL. CDR3 size: 14 residues. The ends were cut back, 0 bases at V and 1 base at J, with 6 bases in the middle.

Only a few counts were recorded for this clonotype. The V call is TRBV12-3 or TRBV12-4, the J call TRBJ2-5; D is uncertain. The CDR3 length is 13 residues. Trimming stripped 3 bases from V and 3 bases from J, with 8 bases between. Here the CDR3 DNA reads TGTGCCAGCAGTTTTAGCCTTAAAGAGACCCAGTACTTC. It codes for CASSFSLKETQYF.

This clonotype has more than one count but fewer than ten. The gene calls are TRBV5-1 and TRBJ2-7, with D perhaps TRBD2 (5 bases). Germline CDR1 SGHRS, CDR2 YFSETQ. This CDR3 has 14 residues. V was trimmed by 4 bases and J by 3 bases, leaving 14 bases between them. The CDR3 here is CASSQPGGLYEQYF. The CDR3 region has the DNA TGCGCCAGCAGCCAGCCAGGCGGACTCTACGAGCAGTACTTC. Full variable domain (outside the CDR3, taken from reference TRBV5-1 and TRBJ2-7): KAGVTQTPRYLIKTRGQQVTLSCSPISGHRSVSWYQQTPGQGLQFLFEYFSETQRNKGNFPGRFSGRQFSNSRSEMNVSTLELGDSALYLCASSQPGGLYEQYFGPGTRLTVT.

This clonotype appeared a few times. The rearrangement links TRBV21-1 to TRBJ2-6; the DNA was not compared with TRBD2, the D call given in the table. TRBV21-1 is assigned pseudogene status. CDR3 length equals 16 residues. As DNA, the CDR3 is TGTGCCAGCAGCGCCCCGGACTTCTCTGGGGCCAACGTCCTGACTTTC. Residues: CASSAPDFSGANVLTF.

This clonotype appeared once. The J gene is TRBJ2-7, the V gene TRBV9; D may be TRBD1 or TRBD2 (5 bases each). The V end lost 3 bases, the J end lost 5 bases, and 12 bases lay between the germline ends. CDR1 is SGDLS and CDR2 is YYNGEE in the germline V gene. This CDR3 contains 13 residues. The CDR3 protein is CASSGERDDEQYF. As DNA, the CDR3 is TGTGCCAGCAGCGGAGAACGGGACGACGAGCAGTACTTC.

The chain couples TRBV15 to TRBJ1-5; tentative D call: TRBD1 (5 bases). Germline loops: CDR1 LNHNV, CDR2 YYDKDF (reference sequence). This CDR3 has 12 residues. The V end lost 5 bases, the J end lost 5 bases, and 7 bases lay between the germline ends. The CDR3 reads CATSPGDQPQHF. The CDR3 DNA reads TGTGCCACCAGCCCGGGGGATCAGCCCCAGCATTTT.

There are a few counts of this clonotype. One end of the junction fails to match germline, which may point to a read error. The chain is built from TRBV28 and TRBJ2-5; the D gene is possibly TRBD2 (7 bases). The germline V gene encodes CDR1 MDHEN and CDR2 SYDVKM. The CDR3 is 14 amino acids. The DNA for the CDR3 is TGTGCCATTTCCTCGGGGGGCCTAAAAGAGGCCCAGTACTTC. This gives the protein CAISSGGLKEAQYF.

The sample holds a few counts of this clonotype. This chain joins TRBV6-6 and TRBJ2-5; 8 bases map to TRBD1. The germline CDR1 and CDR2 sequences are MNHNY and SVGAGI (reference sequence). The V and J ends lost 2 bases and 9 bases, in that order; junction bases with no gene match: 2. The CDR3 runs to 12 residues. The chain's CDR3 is CASSYTGGSQYF. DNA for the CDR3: TGTGCCAGCAGTTACACAGGGGGGTCCCAGTACTTC.

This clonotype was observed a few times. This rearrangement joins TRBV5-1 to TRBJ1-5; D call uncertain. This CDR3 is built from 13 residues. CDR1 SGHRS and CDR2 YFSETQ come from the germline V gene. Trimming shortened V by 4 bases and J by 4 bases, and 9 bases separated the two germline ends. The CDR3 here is CASSIGLNQPQHF. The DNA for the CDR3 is TGCGCCAGCAGCATAGGACTTAATCAGCCCCAGCATTTT. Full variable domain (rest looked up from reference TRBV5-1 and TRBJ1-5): KAGVTQTPRYLIKTRGQQVTLSCSPISGHRSVSWYQQTPGQGLQFLFEYFSETQRNKGNFPGRFSGRQFSNSRSEMNVSTLELGDSALYLCASSIGLNQPQHFGDGTRLSIL.

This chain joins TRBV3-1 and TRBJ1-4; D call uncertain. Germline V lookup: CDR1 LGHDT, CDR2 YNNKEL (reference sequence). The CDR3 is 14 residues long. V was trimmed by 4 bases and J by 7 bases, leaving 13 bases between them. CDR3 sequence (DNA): TGTGCCAGCAGCCTCCTCGGAGGAGGTGAAAAACTGTTTTTT. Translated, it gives CASSLLGGGEKLFF.

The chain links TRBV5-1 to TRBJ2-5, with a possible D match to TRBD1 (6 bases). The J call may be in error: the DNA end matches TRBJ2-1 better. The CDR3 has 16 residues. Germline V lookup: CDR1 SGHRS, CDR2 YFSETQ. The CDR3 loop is CASSLGTGTYYNEQFF. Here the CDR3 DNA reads TGCGCCAGCAGCTTGGGCACAGGGACGTATTACAATGAGCAGTTCTTC.

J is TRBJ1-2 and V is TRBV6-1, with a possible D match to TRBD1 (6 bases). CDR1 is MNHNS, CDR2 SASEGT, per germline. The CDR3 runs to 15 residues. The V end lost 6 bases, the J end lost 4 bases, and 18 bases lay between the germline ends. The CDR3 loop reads CASREKAGGPYGYTF. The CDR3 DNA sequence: TGTGCCAGCAGGGAAAAAGCCGGGGGGCCCTATGGCTACACCTTC.

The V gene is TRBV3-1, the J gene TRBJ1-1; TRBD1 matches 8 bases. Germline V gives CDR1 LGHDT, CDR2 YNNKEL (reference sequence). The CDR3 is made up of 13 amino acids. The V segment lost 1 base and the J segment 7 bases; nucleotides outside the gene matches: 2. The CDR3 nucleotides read TGTGCCAGCAGCCAAGGGGGACAGGATGAAGCTTTCTTT. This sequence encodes CASSQGGQDEAFF.

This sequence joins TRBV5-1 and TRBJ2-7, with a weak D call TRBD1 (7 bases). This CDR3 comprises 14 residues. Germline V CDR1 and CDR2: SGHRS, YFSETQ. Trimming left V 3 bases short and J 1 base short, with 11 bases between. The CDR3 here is CASSWGDRSYEQYF. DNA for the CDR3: TGCGCCAGCAGCTGGGGGGACAGATCCTACGAGCAGTACTTC.

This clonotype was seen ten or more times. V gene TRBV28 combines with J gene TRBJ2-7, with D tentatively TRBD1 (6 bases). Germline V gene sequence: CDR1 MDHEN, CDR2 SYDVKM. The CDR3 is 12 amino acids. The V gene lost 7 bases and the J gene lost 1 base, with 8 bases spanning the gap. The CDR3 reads CASNQGSYEQYF. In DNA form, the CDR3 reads TGTGCCAGCAACCAGGGGTCCTACGAGCAGTACTTC.

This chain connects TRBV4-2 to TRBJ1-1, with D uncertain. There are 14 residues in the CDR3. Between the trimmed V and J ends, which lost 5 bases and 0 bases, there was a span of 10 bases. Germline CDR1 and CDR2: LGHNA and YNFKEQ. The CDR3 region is CASSRAGLNTEAFF. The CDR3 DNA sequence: TGTGCCAGCAGCAGGGCAGGATTGAACACTGAAGCTTTCTTT.

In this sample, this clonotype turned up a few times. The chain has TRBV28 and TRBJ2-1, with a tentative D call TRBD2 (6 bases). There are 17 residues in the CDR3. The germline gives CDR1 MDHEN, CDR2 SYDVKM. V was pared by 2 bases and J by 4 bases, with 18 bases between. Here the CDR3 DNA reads TGTGCCAGCAGTTTAGGCGAGGGACTCGCGGCGTACAATGAGCAGTTCTTC. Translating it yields CASSLGEGLAAYNEQFF.

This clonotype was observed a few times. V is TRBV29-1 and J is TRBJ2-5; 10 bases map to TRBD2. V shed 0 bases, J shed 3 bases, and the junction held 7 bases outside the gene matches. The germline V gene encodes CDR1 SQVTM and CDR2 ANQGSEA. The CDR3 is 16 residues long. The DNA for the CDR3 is TGCAGCGTTGAAGACCCCGGGCTAGCGGGGGAAGAGACCCAGTACTTC. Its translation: CSVEDPGLAGEETQYF.

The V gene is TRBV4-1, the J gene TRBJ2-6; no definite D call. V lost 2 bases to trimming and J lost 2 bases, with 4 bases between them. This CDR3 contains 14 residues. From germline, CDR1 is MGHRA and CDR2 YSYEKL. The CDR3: CASSQPPGANVLTF. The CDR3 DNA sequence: TGCGCCAGCAGCCAACCCCCTGGGGCCAACGTCCTGACTTTC.

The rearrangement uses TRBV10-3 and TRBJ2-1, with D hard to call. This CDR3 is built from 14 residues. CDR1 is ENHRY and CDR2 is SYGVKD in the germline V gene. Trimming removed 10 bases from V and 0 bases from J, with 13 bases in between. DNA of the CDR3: TGTGCCACCTCCGACGACCCCTCCTACAATGAGCAGTTCTTC. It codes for CATSDDPSYNEQFF.

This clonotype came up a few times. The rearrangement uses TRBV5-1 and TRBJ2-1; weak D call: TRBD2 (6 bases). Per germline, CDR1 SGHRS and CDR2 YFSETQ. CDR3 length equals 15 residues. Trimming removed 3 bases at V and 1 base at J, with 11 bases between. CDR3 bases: TGCGCCAGCAGCTGGAGGGGTCTATCCTACAATGAGCAGTTCTTC. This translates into CASSWRGLSYNEQFF. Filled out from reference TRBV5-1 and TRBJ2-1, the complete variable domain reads KAGVTQTPRYLIKTRGQQVTLSCSPISGHRSVSWYQQTPGQGLQFLFEYFSETQRNKGNFPGRFSGRQFSNSRSEMNVSTLELGDSALYLCASSWRGLSYNEQFFGPGTRLTVL.

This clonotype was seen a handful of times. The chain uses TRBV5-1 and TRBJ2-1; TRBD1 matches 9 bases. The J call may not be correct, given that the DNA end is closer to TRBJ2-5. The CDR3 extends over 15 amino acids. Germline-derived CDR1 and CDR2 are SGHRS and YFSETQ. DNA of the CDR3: TGCGCCAGCAGCCATGGGACAGGGAGGAGAGAGACCCAGTACTTC. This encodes CASSHGTGRRETQYF.

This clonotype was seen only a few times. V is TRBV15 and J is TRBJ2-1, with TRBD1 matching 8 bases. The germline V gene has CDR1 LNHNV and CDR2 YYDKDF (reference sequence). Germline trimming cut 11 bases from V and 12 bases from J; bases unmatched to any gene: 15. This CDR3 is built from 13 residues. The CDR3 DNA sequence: TGTGCCGCGTCCGGGACAGGAGCTGTGGGGCAGTTCTTC. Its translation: CAASGTGAVGQFF.

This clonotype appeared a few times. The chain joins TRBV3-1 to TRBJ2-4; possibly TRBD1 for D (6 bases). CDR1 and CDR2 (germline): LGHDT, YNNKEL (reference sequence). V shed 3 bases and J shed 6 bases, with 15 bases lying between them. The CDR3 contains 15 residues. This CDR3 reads CASSQATGDTNIQYF. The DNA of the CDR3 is TGTGCCAGCAGCCAGGCAACCGGGGACACAAACATTCAGTACTTC.

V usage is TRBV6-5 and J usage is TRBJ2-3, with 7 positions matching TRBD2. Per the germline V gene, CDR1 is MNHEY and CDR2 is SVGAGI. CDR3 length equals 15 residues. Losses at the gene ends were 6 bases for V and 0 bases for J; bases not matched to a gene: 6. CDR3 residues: CASRLSGVSTDTQYF. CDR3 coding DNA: TGTGCCAGCAGGTTGAGCGGGGTTAGCACAGATACGCAGTATTTT.